This entry lists 10 T cell receptor beta chains sequenced from one sample in a study of blood T cell repertoires in COVID-19. The repertoire was sequenced with immunoSEQ multiplex PCR; TCRdb's copy has only in-frame clones and lacks some. The data contain approximately 270,000 clones, 70% to 90% of them singletons. Sequencing was performed on peripheral blood. All receptors derive from a man younger than 35 with active or convalescent COVID-19.

This clone was seen a few times. V and J are TRBV11-1 and TRBJ1-1; D uncertain. The length of the CDR3 is 14 residues. Trimming stripped 4 bases from V and 2 bases from J, with 11 bases between. The germline gives CDR1 SGHAT, CDR2 FQDESV (reference sequence). The CDR3 bases are TGTGCCAGCAGCTCCCTCGCAGGCAACACTGAAGCTTTCTTT. It yields the protein CASSSLAGNTEAFF. The full variable domain, in which reference TRBV11-1 and TRBJ1-1 provide the parts outside the CDR3, is EAEVAQSPRYKITEKSQAVAFWCDPISGHATLYWYRQILGQGPELLVQFQDESVVDDSQLPKDRFSAERLKGVDSTLKIQPAELGDSAMYLCASSSLAGNTEAFFGQGTRLTVV.

The gene calls are TRBV5-4 and TRBJ2-5; maybe TRBD1 (7 bases). V lost 4 bases to trimming and J lost 1 base, with 17 bases between them. The CDR3 consists of 16 residues. Germline values: CDR1 SGHNT, CDR2 YYREEE (reference sequence). CDR3: CASSQNPRGVQETQYF. CDR3 nucleotides: TGTGCCAGCAGCCAAAACCCCAGGGGGGTCCAAGAGACCCAGTACTTC.

This chain links TRBV19 with TRBJ1-2; 7 bases align to TRBD1. J was trimmed by 3 bases and V by 5 bases; bases with no gene match: 9. Germline lookup yields CDR1 LNHDA and CDR2 SQIVND (reference sequence). The CDR3 is made up of 15 amino acids. The CDR3 DNA follows: TGTGCCAGTAGTCCTGTACAGGGGTTCCACTATGGCTACACCTTC. This codes for CASSPVQGFHYGYTF.

The chain couples TRBV13 to TRBJ1-2; the match to TRBD1 covers 7 bases. J was trimmed by 8 bases and V by 3 bases; bases with no gene match: 3. The germline gives CDR1 PRHDT, CDR2 FYEKMQ (reference sequence). The CDR3 is 12 residues long. The CDR3 bases are TGTGCCAGCAGCTTCGACAGGGAAGGCTACACCTTC. Protein: CASSFDREGYTF. Full variable domain (remainder filled in from reference TRBV13 and TRBJ1-2): AAGVIQSPRHLIKEKRETATLKCYPIPRHDTVYWYQQGPGQDPQFLISFYEKMQSDKGSIPDRFSAQQFSDYHSELNMSSLELGDSALYFCASSFDREGYTFGSGTRLTVV.

This sequence joins TRBV5-1 and TRBJ2-7, with a tentative D call TRBD2 (6 bases). Per the germline V gene, CDR1 is SGHRS and CDR2 is YFSETQ. CDR3 length: 14 amino acids. V was pared by 2 bases and J by 2 bases, with 11 bases between. The CDR3 DNA is TGCGCCAGCAGCTTCTATGGGGGGACCTACGAGCAGTACTTC. It is translated as CASSFYGGTYEQYF.

This sequence joins TRBV4-3 and TRBJ1-2; 8 bases map to TRBD1. CDR1 is LGHNA, CDR2 YSLEER, per germline. The CDR3 is made up of 14 amino acids. V lost 2 bases and J lost 7; bases outside the gene matches: 6. The CDR3 DNA reads as TGCGCCAGCAGCCAACGTGGACAGGGAAGTGGCTACACCTTC. Its translation: CASSQRGQGSGYTF.

The rearrangement links TRBV4-1 to TRBJ2-7; D might be TRBD1 (6 bases). The CDR3 has 15 amino acids. Trimming stripped 1 base from V and 2 bases from J, with 12 bases between. Germline CDR1 is MGHRA and CDR2 is YSYEKL. CDR3 sequence reads: CASSQVLGQTYEQYF. CDR3 DNA sequence: TGCGCCAGCAGCCAAGTTCTCGGACAGACCTACGAGCAGTACTTC.

The chain combines TRBV6-2 or TRBV6-3 with TRBJ2-7; a weak D match, TRBD1 (6 bases). The V and J ends lost 4 bases and 0 bases respectively, with 16 bases between them. This CDR3 is 16 amino acids long. Germline V gene data show CDR1 as MNHEY and CDR2 as SVGEGT. CDR3 bases: TGTGCCAGCAGTTGGGACATCCGAATCCTCTCCTACGAGCAGTACTTC. The encoded protein is CASSWDIRILSYEQYF.

A few counts support this clone. The rearrangement links TRBV5-1 to TRBJ1-6; 7 nucleotides agree with TRBD1. The CDR3 is 17 residues long. V lost 0 bases and J lost 7; bases outside the gene matches: 10. Germline CDR1 is SGHRS and CDR2 is YFSETQ. As DNA, the CDR3 is TGCGCCAGCAGCTTGGTCCCCCTCGGGACAGCAAATTCACCCCTCCACTTT. It translates to CASSLVPLGTANSPLHF.

V gene TRBV30 combines with J gene TRBJ1-2; 7 bases align to TRBD1. From germline, CDR1 is GTSNPN and CDR2 SVGIG (reference sequence). V shed 8 bases and J 8 bases; nucleotides not matched to a gene: 14. CDR3 length: 13 residues. The CDR3 spells CAAETEGAWGYTF. CDR3 coding DNA: TGTGCCGCCGAAACCGAGGGGGCGTGGGGCTACACCTTC.